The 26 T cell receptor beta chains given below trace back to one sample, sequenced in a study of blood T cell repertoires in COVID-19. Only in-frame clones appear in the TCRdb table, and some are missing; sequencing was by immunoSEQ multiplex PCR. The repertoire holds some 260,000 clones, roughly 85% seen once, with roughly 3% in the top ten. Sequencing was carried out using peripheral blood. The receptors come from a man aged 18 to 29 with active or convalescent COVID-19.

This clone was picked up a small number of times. DNA of the CDR3: TGTGCCAGCAGGCCCACCCCCCAGGCTGGCTACACCTTC. Translated: CASRPTPQAGYTF. This chain links TRBV2 with TRBJ1-2; D not certain. Germline V CDR1 and CDR2: SNHLY, FYNNEI. The V end lost 6 bases, the J end lost 7 bases, and 15 bases lay between the germline ends. This CDR3 has 13 residues.

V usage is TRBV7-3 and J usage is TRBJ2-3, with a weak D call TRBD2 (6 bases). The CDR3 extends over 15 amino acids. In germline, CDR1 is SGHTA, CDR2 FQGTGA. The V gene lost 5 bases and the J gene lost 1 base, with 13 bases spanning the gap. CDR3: CASSPRTGGTDTQYF. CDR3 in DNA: TGTGCCAGCAGCCCCCGAACGGGGGGCACAGATACGCAGTATTTT. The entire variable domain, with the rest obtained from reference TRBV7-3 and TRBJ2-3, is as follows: GAGVSQTPSNKVTEKGKYVELRCDPISGHTALYWYRQSLGQGPEFLIYFQGTGAADDSGLPNDRFFAVRPEGSVSTLKIQRTERGDSAVYLCASSPRTGGTDTQYFGPGTRLTVL.

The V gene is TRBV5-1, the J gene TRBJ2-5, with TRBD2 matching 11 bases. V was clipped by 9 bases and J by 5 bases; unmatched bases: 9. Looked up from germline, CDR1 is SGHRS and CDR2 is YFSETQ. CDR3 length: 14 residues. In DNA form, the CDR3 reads TGCGCCACAAATAGCGGGGGGGCCGGTGAGACCCAGTACTTC. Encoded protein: CATNSGGAGETQYF.

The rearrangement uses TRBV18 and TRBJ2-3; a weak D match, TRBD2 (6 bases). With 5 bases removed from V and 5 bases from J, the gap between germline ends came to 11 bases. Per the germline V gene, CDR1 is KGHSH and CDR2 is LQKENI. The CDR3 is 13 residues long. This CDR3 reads CASSTGLLDTQYF. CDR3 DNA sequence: TGTGCCAGCTCAACGGGACTCCTAGATACGCAGTATTTT.

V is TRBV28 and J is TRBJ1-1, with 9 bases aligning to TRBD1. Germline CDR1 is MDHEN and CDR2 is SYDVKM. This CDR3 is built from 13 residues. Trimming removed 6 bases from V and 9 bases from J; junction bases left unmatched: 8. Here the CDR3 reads CASRWTGENKAFF. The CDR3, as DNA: TGTGCCAGCAGGTGGACAGGGGAGAATAAAGCTTTCTTT.

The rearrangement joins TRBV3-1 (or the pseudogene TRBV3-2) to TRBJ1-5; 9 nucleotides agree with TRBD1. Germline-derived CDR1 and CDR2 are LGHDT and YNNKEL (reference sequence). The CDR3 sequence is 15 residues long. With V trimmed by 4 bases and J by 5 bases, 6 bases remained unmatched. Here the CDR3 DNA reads TGTGCCAGCAGCCGAGGGGGACAGGGCTATCAGCCCCAGCATTTT. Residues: CASSRGGQGYQPQHF.

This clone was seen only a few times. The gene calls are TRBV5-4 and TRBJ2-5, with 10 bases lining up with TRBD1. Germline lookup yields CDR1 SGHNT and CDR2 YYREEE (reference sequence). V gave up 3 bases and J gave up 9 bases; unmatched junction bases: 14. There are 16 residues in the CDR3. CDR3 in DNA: TGTGCCAGCAGCTCTCTCGGGACAGGGGTCCTCGGACCCCAGTACTTC. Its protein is CASSSLGTGVLGPQYF. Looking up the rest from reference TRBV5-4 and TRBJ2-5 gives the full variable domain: ETGVTQSPTHLIKTRGQQVTLRCSSQSGHNTVSWYQQALGQGPQFIFQYYREEENGRGNFPPRFSGLQFPNYSSELNVNALELDDSALYLCASSSLGTGVLGPQYFGPGTRLLVL.

The chain's CDR3 is CASSLTGQPQRTDTQYF. Here the CDR3 DNA reads TGTGCCAGCAGCCTCACAGGACAGCCCCAACGCACAGATACGCAGTATTTT. The V and J genes are TRBV7-2 and TRBJ2-3, with a possible D match to TRBD1 (6 bases). The V gene lost 5 bases and the J gene lost 1 base, with 19 bases spanning the gap. The length of the CDR3 is 17 residues. Germline V lookup: CDR1 SGHTA, CDR2 FQGNSA.

Here the CDR3 DNA reads TGTGCCAGCCGAGTTAGGGACAGGGGGCCGAACACTGAAGCTTTCTTT. Translating it yields CASRVRDRGPNTEAFF. The genes are TRBV27 and TRBJ1-1, with 12 bases matching TRBD1. CDR1 and CDR2 from the germline V gene are MNHEY and SMNVEV (reference sequence). This CDR3 spans 16 amino acids. The junction had 8 bases not matched to a gene; V was cut back by 8 bases and J by 1 base.

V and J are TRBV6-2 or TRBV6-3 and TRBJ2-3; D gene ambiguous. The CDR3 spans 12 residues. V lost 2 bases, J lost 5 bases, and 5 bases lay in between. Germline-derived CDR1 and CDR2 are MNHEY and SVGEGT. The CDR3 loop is CASSYLRDTQYF. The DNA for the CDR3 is TGTGCCAGCAGTTACCTCAGAGATACGCAGTATTTT.

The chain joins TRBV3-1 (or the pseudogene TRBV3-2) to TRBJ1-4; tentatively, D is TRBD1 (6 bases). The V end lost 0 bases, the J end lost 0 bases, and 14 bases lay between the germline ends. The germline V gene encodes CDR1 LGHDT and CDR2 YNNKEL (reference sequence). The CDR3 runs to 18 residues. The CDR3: CASSQDGGRTSTNEKLFF. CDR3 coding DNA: TGTGCCAGCAGCCAAGATGGGGGCAGAACTTCAACTAATGAAAAACTGTTTTTT.

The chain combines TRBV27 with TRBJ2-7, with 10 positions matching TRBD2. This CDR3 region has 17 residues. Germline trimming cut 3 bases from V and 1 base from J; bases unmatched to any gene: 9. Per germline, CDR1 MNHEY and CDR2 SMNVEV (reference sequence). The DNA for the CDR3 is TGTGCCAGCAGTTTGAGAACTAGCGGGATCGTTTCCTACGAGCAGTACTTC. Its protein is CASSLRTSGIVSYEQYF.

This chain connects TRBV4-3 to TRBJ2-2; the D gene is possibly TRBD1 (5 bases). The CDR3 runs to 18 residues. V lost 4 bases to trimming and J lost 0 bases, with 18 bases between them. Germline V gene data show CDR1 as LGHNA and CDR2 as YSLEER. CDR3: CASSLETPTVANTGELFF. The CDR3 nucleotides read TGCGCCAGCAGCCTCGAAACCCCGACAGTCGCGAACACCGGGGAGCTGTTTTTT.

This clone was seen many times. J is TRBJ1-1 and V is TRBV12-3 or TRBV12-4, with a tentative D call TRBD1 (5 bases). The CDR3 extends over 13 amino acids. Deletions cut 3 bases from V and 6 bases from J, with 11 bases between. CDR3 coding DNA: TGTGCCAGCAGTTTGGGGGGAATAGCTGAAGCTTTCTTT. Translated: CASSLGGIAEAFF.

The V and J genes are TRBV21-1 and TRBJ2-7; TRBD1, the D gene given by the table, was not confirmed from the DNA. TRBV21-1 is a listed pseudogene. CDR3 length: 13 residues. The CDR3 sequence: CASTRDRGEEQYF. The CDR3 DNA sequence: TGTGCCAGCACCCGGGACAGGGGTGAAGAGCAGTACTTC.

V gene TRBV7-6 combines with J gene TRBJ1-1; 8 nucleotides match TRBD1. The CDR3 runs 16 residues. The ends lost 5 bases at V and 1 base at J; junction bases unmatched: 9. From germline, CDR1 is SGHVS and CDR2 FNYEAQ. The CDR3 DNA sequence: TGTGCCAGCAGCGGCGGACAGGGTTACTCGAACACTGAAGCTTTCTTT. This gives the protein CASSGGQGYSNTEAFF.

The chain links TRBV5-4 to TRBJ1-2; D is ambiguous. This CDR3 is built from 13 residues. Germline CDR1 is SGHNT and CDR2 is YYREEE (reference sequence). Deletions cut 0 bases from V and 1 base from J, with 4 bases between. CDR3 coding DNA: TGTGCCAGCAGCTTGGACAGTAACTATGGCTACACCTTC. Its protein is CASSLDSNYGYTF.

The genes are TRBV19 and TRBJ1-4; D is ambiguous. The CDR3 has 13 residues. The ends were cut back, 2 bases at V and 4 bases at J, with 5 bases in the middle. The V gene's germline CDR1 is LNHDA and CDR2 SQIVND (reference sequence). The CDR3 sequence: CASSIQLNEKLFF. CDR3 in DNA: TGTGCCAGTAGTATACAACTTAATGAAAAACTGTTTTTT.

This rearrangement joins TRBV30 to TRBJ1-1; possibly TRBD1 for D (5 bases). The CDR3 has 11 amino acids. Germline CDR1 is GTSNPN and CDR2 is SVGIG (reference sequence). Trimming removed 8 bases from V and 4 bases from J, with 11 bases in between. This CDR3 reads CAIGGTTEAFF. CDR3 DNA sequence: TGTGCCATCGGGGGGACCACTGAAGCTTTCTTT.

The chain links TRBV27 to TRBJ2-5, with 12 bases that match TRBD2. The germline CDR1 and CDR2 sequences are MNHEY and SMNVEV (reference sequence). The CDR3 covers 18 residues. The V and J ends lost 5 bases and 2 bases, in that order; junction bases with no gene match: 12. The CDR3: CASSPRVWTSGNQETQYF. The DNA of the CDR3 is TGTGCCAGCAGTCCAAGGGTGTGGACTAGCGGGAATCAAGAGACCCAGTACTTC.

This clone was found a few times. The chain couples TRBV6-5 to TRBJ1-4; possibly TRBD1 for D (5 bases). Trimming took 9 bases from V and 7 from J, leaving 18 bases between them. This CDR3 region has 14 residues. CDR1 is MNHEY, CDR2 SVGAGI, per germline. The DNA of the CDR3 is TGTGCCAGTCCATTCGGGGGTTTGAGTGAAAAACTGTTTTTT. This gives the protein CASPFGGLSEKLFF.

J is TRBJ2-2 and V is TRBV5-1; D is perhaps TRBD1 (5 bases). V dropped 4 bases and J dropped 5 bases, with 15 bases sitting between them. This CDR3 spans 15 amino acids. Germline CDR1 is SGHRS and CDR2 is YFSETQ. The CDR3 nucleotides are TGCGCCAGCAGCACGACTGGGGCCCTGACCGGGGAGCTGTTTTTT. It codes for CASSTTGALTGELFF. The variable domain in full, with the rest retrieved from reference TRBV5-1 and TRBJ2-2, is KAGVTQTPRYLIKTRGQQVTLSCSPISGHRSVSWYQQTPGQGLQFLFEYFSETQRNKGNFPGRFSGRQFSNSRSEMNVSTLELGDSALYLCASSTTGALTGELFFGEGSRLTVL.

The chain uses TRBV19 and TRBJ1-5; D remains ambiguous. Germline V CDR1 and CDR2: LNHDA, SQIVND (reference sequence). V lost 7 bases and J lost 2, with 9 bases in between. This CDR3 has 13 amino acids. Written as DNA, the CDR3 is TGTGCCAGTAACGGAGTAGGCAATCAGCCCCAGCATTTT. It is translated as CASNGVGNQPQHF.

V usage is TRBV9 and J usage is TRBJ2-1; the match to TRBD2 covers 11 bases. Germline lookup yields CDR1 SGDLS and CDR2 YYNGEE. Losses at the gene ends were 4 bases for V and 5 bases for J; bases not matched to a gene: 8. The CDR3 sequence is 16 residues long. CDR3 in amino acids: CASSLRGTSGNNEQFF. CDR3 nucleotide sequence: TGTGCCAGCAGCCTCCGGGGGACTAGCGGAAACAATGAGCAGTTCTTC.

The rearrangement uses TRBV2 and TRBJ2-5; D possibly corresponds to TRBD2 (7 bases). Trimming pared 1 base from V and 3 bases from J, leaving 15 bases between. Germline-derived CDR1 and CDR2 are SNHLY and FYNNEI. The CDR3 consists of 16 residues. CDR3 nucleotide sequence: TGTGCCAGCAGTGAAGAGGAGGGGGGGAATAAAGAGACCCAGTACTTC. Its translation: CASSEEEGGNKETQYF.

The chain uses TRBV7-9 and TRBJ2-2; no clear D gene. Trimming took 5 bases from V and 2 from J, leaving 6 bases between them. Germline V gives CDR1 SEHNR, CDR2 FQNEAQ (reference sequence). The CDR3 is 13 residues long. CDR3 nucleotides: TGTGCCAGCAGCACACAAAACACCGGGGAGCTGTTTTTT. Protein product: CASSTQNTGELFF.